What follows describes a single T cell receptor beta chain. Using its own MiXCR run on the PCR reads, TCRdb lists one record per CDR3 protein. The sample has around 3,200 distinct CDR3 sequences, approximately 39% seen once. The data stem from a study of immune characterization of retroperitoneal liposarcoma. The CDR3 loop spans 16 amino acids. Trimming removed 7 bases at V and 11 bases at J, with 29 bases between. Sequencing used tumor tissue. The source of this sequence is a male donor with retroperitoneal liposarcoma. V and J are TRBV12-3 or TRBV12-4 and TRBJ2-5; D unresolved. The CDR3 region is CASTLEQPRTYNEQYF. Written as DNA, the CDR3 is TGTGCCAGCACCCTTGAGCAGCCCCGTACTTACAATGAGCAGTACTTC.